These T cell receptor beta chains were read from a single sample in a study of cytotoxic CD8 clonotypes in ibrutinib-treated CLL. Sequenced by immunoSEQ multiplex PCR; TCRdb stores in-frame clones only, minus some. The repertoire holds around 200,000 clones, 60% to 80% seen once, with about 10% in the top ten. Sequenced material: PBMCs, taken after 12 months of ibrutinib treatment. The source is a human donor with chronic lymphocytic leukemia. Both conserved end residues are part of each CDR3. The D gene is left open where the match is weak. Rows give clone size only sometimes, using once, few, many, or a class for an expanded clone.

d_call	v_call	j_call	clone_size	cdr3_aa	cdr3_nt
-	TRBV18	TRBJ2-7	-	CASSPPGGGYEQYF	TGTGCCAGCTCACCCCCCGGCGGAGGCTACGAGCAGTACTTC
-	TRBV27	TRBJ1-2	-	CASSLTERDGYTF	TGTGCCAGCAGTTTGACAGAACGGGATGGCTACACCTTC
TRBD1	TRBV6-1	TRBJ1-2	-	CASSEGGTGKGYTF	TGTGCCAGCAGTGAAGGTGGGACAGGAAAAGGCTACACCTTC
TRBD2	TRBV6-5	TRBJ2-7	-	CASSRLAGGSYEQYF	TGTGCCAGCAGCCGACTAGCGGGGGGCTCCTACGAGCAGTACTTC
-	TRBV28	TRBJ2-7	-	CASSLWGGGKYEQYF	TGTGCCAGCAGTTTATGGGGGGGCGGGAAATACGAGCAGTACTTC
TRBD2	TRBV2	TRBJ2-5	-	CASRTRLAGETQYF	TGTGCCAGCAGGACGCGACTAGCGGGGGAGACCCAGTACTTC
TRBD2	TRBV5-6	TRBJ2-3	-	CASSLGEAGVTQYF	TGTGCCAGCAGCTTGGGGGAAGCGGGAGTAACGCAGTATTTT
-	TRBV4-1	TRBJ1-1	once	CASSQRGGKVTEAFF	TGCGCCAGCAGCCAACGGGGCGGGAAGGTCACTGAAGCTTTCTTT
TRBD1	TRBV5-4	TRBJ1-6	-	CASSWNPGGAGGVNSPLHF	TGTGCCAGCAGCTGGAACCCCGGTGGTGCAGGGGGTGTTAATTCACCCCTCCACTTT
TRBD2	TRBV7-9	TRBJ2-1	-	CASRPTGTSPFF	TGTGCCAGCAGACCGACCGGGACTAGTCCGTTCTTC
TRBD2	TRBV18	TRBJ2-7	-	CASSTSGGGYEQYF	TGTGCCAGCTCAACTAGCGGAGGCGGGTACGAGCAGTACTTC
TRBD1	TRBV4-1	TRBJ2-2	few	CASSQAPGGGELFF	TGCGCCAGCAGCCAAGCCCCAGGGGGCGGGGAGCTGTTTTTT
TRBD1	TRBV7-9	TRBJ2-7	-	CASNGAGGVEQYF	TGTGCCAGCAATGGGGCAGGGGGAGTCGAGCAGTACTTC
TRBD1	TRBV7-9	TRBJ1-4	-	CASSLAGLQGASTNEKLFF	TGTGCCAGCAGCTTAGCGGGGTTGCAGGGGGCGTCGACTAATGAAAAACTGTTTTTT
-	TRBV5-1	TRBJ2-1	few	CASSLSANEQFF	TGCGCCAGCAGCTTGTCAGCCAATGAGCAGTTCTTC
-	TRBV5-6	TRBJ2-7	few	CASTGGLPLSEQYF	TGTGCCAGCACAGGAGGCCTACCCCTAAGCGAGCAGTACTTC
TRBD1	TRBV27	TRBJ1-5	-	CASSSRQGAVDQPQHF	TGTGCCAGCAGTTCGCGACAGGGGGCGGTTGATCAGCCCCAGCATTTT
-	TRBV19	TRBJ1-1	-	CASEGQYPNTEAFF	TGTGCCAGTGAAGGACAGTACCCGAACACTGAAGCTTTCTTT
-	TRBV6-6	TRBJ1-5	-	CASSQITGGRQPQHF	TGTGCCAGCAGTCAAATCACGGGTGGGCGCCAGCCCCAGCATTTT
TRBD1	TRBV11-2	TRBJ2-2	-	CASTSSTGTANTGELFF	TGTGCCAGCACCTCATCGACCGGGACAGCCAACACCGGGGAGCTGTTTTTT
TRBD2	TRBV6-6	TRBJ2-3	-	CASTSTSGRYTDTQYF	TGTGCCAGCACGTCCACTAGCGGGAGGTACACAGATACGCAGTATTTT
-	TRBV4-1	TRBJ1-5	few	CASSRIWGVNQPQHF	TGCGCCAGCAGCCGGATTTGGGGTGTCAATCAGCCCCAGCATTTT
-	TRBV6-5	TRBJ2-1	-	CASRTLNEQFF	TGTGCCAGCAGAACCCTCAATGAGCAGTTCTTC
-	TRBV5-1	TRBJ2-5	-	CASSLRGRETQYF	TGCGCCAGCAGCTTGAGAGGAAGAGAGACCCAGTACTTC
-	TRBV7-7	TRBJ2-2	-	CASSLIGGLDTGELFF	TGTGCTAGCAGCTTAATAGGGGGACTCGACACCGGGGAGCTGTTTTTT
-	TRBV2	TRBJ2-2	-	CASSSLLAGASGELFF	TGTGCCAGCAGTAGCTTGTTGGCGGGGGCGTCCGGGGAGCTGTTTTTT
-	TRBV7-3	TRBJ1-6	-	CASSASASSYNSPLHF	TGTGCCAGCAGCGCGTCGGCGAGCTCCTATAATTCACCCCTCCACTTT
-	TRBV5-4	TRBJ2-5	-	CASSQDNLQETQYF	TGTGCCAGCAGCCAGGACAACCTACAAGAGACCCAGTACTTC
-	TRBV9	TRBJ2-2	-	CASSVDASWSGELFF	TGTGCCAGCAGCGTAGACGCTAGCTGGTCCGGGGAGCTGTTTTTT
-	TRBV2	TRBJ1-3	-	CASSGSGVGNTIYF	TGTGCCAGCAGTGGATCAGGCGTTGGAAACACCATATATTTT
-	TRBV9	TRBJ2-1	-	CASSVAGYNEQFF	TGTGCCAGCAGCGTAGCAGGGTACAATGAGCAGTTCTTC
TRBD1	TRBV5-1	TRBJ2-1	-	CASSLVRTGGYEQFF	TGCGCCAGCAGCTTGGTTAGGACAGGGGGCTATGAGCAGTTCTTC
TRBD1	TRBV6-6	TRBJ2-1	-	CASSYSGQNNEQFF	TGTGCCAGCAGTTACTCGGGACAGAACAATGAGCAGTTCTTC
-	TRBV6-1	TRBJ2-7	-	CASTSRGEQYF	TGTGCCAGCACCTCCCGAGGCGAGCAGTACTTC
-	TRBV27	TRBJ2-6	-	CASSFTGSGANVLTF	TGTGCCAGCAGTTTTACGGGGTCTGGGGCCAACGTCCTGACTTTC
-	TRBV28	TRBJ2-5	-	CASSLEHSAALQYF	TGTGCCAGCAGTTTGGAGCACAGTGCGGCTCTCCAGTACTTC
TRBD1	TRBV15	TRBJ1-1	-	CATSRVGTGNTEAFF	TGTGCCACCAGCAGAGTTGGGACAGGCAACACTGAAGCTTTCTTT
TRBD2	TRBV2	TRBJ2-7	-	CASMVAGKSGGAYEQYF	TGTGCCAGCATGGTAGCGGGAAAATCGGGAGGGGCCTACGAGCAGTACTTC
-	TRBV2	TRBJ2-7	-	CASRNALGLAGPTETYEQYF	TGTGCCAGCCGAAATGCTCTGGGGCTCGCAGGACCGACAGAGACCTACGAGCAGTACTTC
TRBD2	TRBV5-4	TRBJ2-2	-	CASSLGLAGGNTGELFF	TGTGCCAGCAGCTTAGGACTAGCGGGGGGGAACACCGGGGAGCTGTTTTTT